One T cell receptor beta chain is described in this entry. This sample was taken from a study of CD8 T cells in Susac syndrome. Germline CDR1 is SGHNT and CDR2 is YYREEE (reference sequence). V gave up 0 bases and J gave up 2 bases, with 14 bases separating them. This CDR3 comprises 16 residues. When the RNA was reverse transcribed, random hexamers were used with an input of roughly 0.5 to 1 ug. TCRdb reanalysed the immunoSEQ multiplex PCR reads using MiXCR and keeps one entry per CDR3 protein. The repertoire holds about 110,000 distinct CDR3 sequences, with about 96% as singletons. Material for sequencing was CD4+ T cells from PBMCs. The chain is built from TRBV5-4 and TRBJ2-5, with D perhaps being TRBD1 or TRBD2 (5 bases each). This sequence was found in a human donor in good health. The CDR3 DNA sequence: TGTGCCAGCAGCTTGGATAATCGGGGCTTACAAGAGACCCAGTACTTC. Translated: CASSLDNRGLQETQYF.